Sequencing of this T cell receptor (beta chain) was carried out in a study of blood T cell repertoires in COVID-19. Study background: COVID-19 samples from acute and convalescent phases originated in the United States, Italy and Spain. Sources were T cells, B-cell-depleted T cells, or PBMCs; the material itself was cDNA or gDNA.

This clone has only one observation. Deletions cut 4 bases from V and 2 bases from J, with 11 bases between. This CDR3 region has 14 residues. Germline lookup yields CDR1 MDHEN and CDR2 SYDVKM. The data were produced by immunoSEQ multiplex PCR, yet TCRdb's version contains in-frame clones alone and is incomplete. Of approximately 470,000 clones detected, about nine tenths appear once; the ten largest clones hold 0.7%. All recovered Cohort 3 donors got two negative PCRs, got clearance, or saw symptom resolution. This rearrangement joins TRBV28 to TRBJ1-2; the D gene is possibly TRBD1 (6 bases). The material sequenced was PBMCs or T cells enriched from blood (not recorded which). The sequence was collected from a woman between 18 and 30 years old who had recovered from COVID-19. The CDR3 DNA reads TGTGCCAGCAGTTCCTCGCAGGGGAACTATGGCTACACCTTC. Encoded protein: CASSSSQGNYGYTF.